Below, 23 T cell receptor beta chains from the same sample are listed, as sequenced in a study of T cells in Graves' hyperthyroidism and ophthalmopathy. There were TCR beta CDR3 regions amplified from RNA transcripts. Using the HTBI primer set, a first-round RT-PCR was run on the TCR CDR3. From the multiplex PCR reads, TCRdb called clonotypes with MiXCR, one entry per CDR3 protein. The data contain hundreds of thousands of distinct CDR3 sequences, about 17% of them seen just once; the ten biggest clones take up around 15%. Sequences were obtained from blood. The origin of the receptors is a woman between 45 and 65 years old with Graves' hyperthyroidism that later progressed to Graves' ophthalmopathy.

This clonotype was observed many times. The chain links TRBV11-2 to TRBJ2-1; D not certain. CDR1 is SGHAT, CDR2 FQNNGV, per germline. With 1 base removed from V and 12 bases from J, the gap between germline ends came to 7 bases. The CDR3 contains 11 residues. This CDR3 is CASSLGVVQFF. The DNA for the CDR3 is TGTGCCAGCAGCTTAGGGGTCGTGCAGTTCTTC.

The chain uses TRBV2 and TRBJ1-1, with D maybe TRBD1 (5 bases). The germline V gene encodes CDR1 SNHLY and CDR2 FYNNEI. CDR3 length: 16 amino acids. V lost 0 bases, J lost 1 base, and 12 bases lay in between. CDR3 sequence: CASSEAPGNGNTEAFF. For the CDR3, the DNA is TGTGCCAGCAGTGAAGCCCCAGGGAACGGGAACACTGAAGCTTTCTTT.

This chain joins TRBV5-4 and TRBJ2-2; D possibly matches TRBD1 or TRBD2 (6 bases each). Germline values: CDR1 SGHNT, CDR2 YYREEE (reference sequence). The ends were cut back, 0 bases at V and 0 bases at J, with 15 bases in the middle. There are 18 residues in the CDR3. The CDR3 sequence is CASSLGRGATSNTGELFF. CDR3 coding DNA: TGTGCCAGCAGCTTGGGTAGGGGGGCGACATCGAACACCGGGGAGCTGTTTTTT.

V usage is TRBV7-3 and J usage is TRBJ2-6; D is unclear. The CDR3 sequence is 14 residues long. V was pared by 5 bases and J by 1 base, with 6 bases between. CDR1 SGHTA and CDR2 FQGTGA come from the germline V gene. The DNA of the CDR3 is TGTGCCAGCAGCGAAAGATCTGGGGCCAACGTCCTGACTTTC. This translates into CASSERSGANVLTF.

In its sample, this clonotype was seen many times. The chain has TRBV14 and TRBJ1-1; possibly TRBD1 for D (5 bases). The V gene's germline CDR1 is SGHDN and CDR2 FVKESK. The CDR3 covers 14 residues. The ends were cut back, 0 bases at V and 6 bases at J, with 11 bases in the middle. The CDR3 DNA sequence: TGTGCCAGCAGCCAAGACCCAGGAGGGGCTGAAGCTTTCTTT. Its translation: CASSQDPGGAEAFF. Full variable domain (missing parts from reference TRBV14 and TRBJ1-1): EAGVTQFPSHSVIEKGQTVTLRCDPISGHDNLYWYRRVMGKEIKFLLHFVKESKQDESGMPNNRFLAERTGGTYSTLKVQPAELEDSGVYFCASSQDPGGAEAFFGQGTRLTVV.

The J gene is TRBJ2-5, the V gene TRBV5-1, with TRBD1 matching over 8 bases. Trimming at V came to 4 bases and at J to 5 bases, leaving 10 bases not matched to a gene. This CDR3 region has 15 residues. The germline V gene has CDR1 SGHRS and CDR2 YFSETQ. The CDR3 nucleotides read TGCGCCAGCAGCGGTGGACAGGGCGAGGGGGAGACCCAGTACTTC. Translation: CASSGGQGEGETQYF.

This clonotype was picked up many times. V and J are TRBV18 and TRBJ2-2, with a possible D match to TRBD1 (6 bases). Germline lookup yields CDR1 KGHSH and CDR2 LQKENI. V was clipped by 3 bases and J by 0 bases, with 11 bases between them. The CDR3 is 16 residues long. This CDR3 reads CASSPGHLSNTGELFF. CDR3 bases: TGTGCCAGCTCACCGGGACACCTCTCGAACACCGGGGAGCTGTTTTTT.

This clonotype turned up a few times. The V gene is TRBV7-9, the J gene TRBJ2-3; D perhaps matches TRBD1 (7 bases). This CDR3 spans 15 amino acids. Deletions cut 4 bases from V and 6 bases from J, with 17 bases between. Germline V gives CDR1 SEHNR, CDR2 FQNEAQ (reference sequence). The CDR3 coding sequence is TGTGCCAGCAGCTCACTCCAGGGGGGCCGGGATACGCAGTATTTT. This gives the protein CASSSLQGGRDTQYF.

V gene TRBV7-2 combines with J gene TRBJ2-5; TRBD2 aligns across 9 bases. This CDR3 has 17 amino acids. CDR1 is SGHTA and CDR2 is FQGNSA in the germline V gene. Trimming took 5 bases from V and 5 from J; bases not matched to a gene: 15. In DNA, the CDR3 is TGTGCCAGCAGCCGGTTGTTTGTTAGCGGGGGTGTGGAGACCCAGTACTTC. Translated: CASSRLFVSGGVETQYF.

This clonotype was seen only a few times. The V and J genes are TRBV6-6 and TRBJ1-2; D remains unclear. This CDR3 comprises 16 residues. V lost 0 bases and J 4 bases, leaving 15 bases between the germline ends. Germline V gene data show CDR1 as MNHNY and CDR2 as SVGAGI (reference sequence). The CDR3 DNA sequence: TGTGCCAGCAGTTACTCGATGAGCAGCCCACCCTATGGCTACACCTTC. Residues: CASSYSMSSPPYGYTF.

CDR3 nucleotide sequence: TGCAGTGCTAGAGCTGGAAACACCATATATTTT. Protein product: CSARAGNTIYF. The chain combines TRBV20-1 with TRBJ1-3; D gene unclear. Trimming cost V 1 base and J 2 bases, with 0 bases left between them. The CDR3 is made up of 11 amino acids. Germline CDR1 reads DFQATT; CDR2 reads SNEGSKA (reference sequence).

This clonotype has just a few counts. The chain carries TRBV6-1 and TRBJ2-5, with 13 bases that match TRBD2. The CDR3 is 14 amino acids. Germline trimming cut 6 bases from V and 5 bases from J; bases unmatched to any gene: 3. The germline V gene encodes CDR1 MNHNS and CDR2 SASEGT. The CDR3 protein is CASRTSGGRETQYF. CDR3 DNA sequence: TGTGCCAGCAGGACTAGCGGGGGGAGGGAGACCCAGTACTTC.

Worth noting for this clonotype: At one end the junction does not follow the germline gene, possibly because of a read error. V and J are TRBV6-5 and TRBJ2-3; D is undetermined. This CDR3 has 13 residues. Germline CDR1 and CDR2: MNHEY and SVGAGI. The CDR3 sequence is CANSYFTEDTQYF. The DNA for the CDR3 is TGTGCCAACAGTTACTTCACGGAAGATACGCAGTATTTT.

This clonotype appeared a few times. CDR3 in amino acids: CASSLAFDREPIGYTF. CDR3 DNA sequence: TGTGCCAGCAGCTTAGCTTTCGACAGGGAGCCAATTGGCTACACCTTC. The V call is TRBV7-9, the J call TRBJ1-2; 7 bases fit TRBD1. Germline V gene sequence: CDR1 SEHNR, CDR2 FQNEAQ (reference sequence). CDR3 length: 16 amino acids. Unmatched junction bases numbered 11, after V lost 0 bases and J lost 7 bases.

This clonotype was observed a handful of times. The CDR3 protein is CASSAWTGGNGYTF. CDR3 nucleotide sequence: TGTGCCAGCAGTGCTTGGACAGGGGGCAATGGCTACACCTTC. The V and J genes are TRBV6-2 or TRBV6-3 and TRBJ1-2, with 11 bases lining up with TRBD1. There are 14 residues in the CDR3. Germline values: CDR1 MNHEY, CDR2 SVGEGT. Unmatched junction bases numbered 5, after V lost 5 bases and J lost 6 bases.

This clonotype was seen a few times. At one boundary the junction diverges from the germline segment, which might be a read error. The chain has TRBV11-3 and TRBJ2-1, with D unresolved. The CDR3 consists of 14 residues. CDR1 is SGHNT and CDR2 is YENEEA in the germline V gene. The CDR3 region is CANSLKGSNNEQFF. The CDR3 region has the DNA TGTGCCAACAGCTTGAAGGGTTCGAACAATGAGCAGTTCTTC.

This clonotype was counted many times. The V call is TRBV11-2, the J call TRBJ2-1, with 11 positions matching TRBD2. Germline CDR1 reads SGHAT; CDR2 reads FQNNGV. V lost 4 bases to trimming and J lost 1 base; unmatched junction nucleotides: 12. CDR3 length: 19 amino acids. As DNA, the CDR3 is TGTGCCAGCAGCTCCGCGGGTACTAGCGGGGGATGGTCCTACAATGAGCAGTTCTTC. It specifies CASSSAGTSGGWSYNEQFF. Together with reference TRBV11-2 and TRBJ2-1, the CDR3 gives the full variable domain: EAGVAQSPRYKIIEKRQSVAFWCNPISGHATLYWYQQILGQGPKLLIQFQNNGVVDDSQLPKDRFSAERLKGVDSTLKIQPAKLEDSAVYLCASSSAGTSGGWSYNEQFFGPGTRLTVL.

At least ten counts were recorded for this clonotype. This chain links TRBV12-3 or TRBV12-4 with TRBJ1-2; the D gene is possibly TRBD1 (6 bases). Trimming pared 0 bases from V and 7 bases from J, leaving 12 bases between. The length of the CDR3 is 14 residues. In DNA, the CDR3 is TGTGCCAGCAGTTTAGCGCGGGCAGGGGCTGGCTACACCTTC. Translating gives CASSLARAGAGYTF.

The rearrangement links TRBV27 to TRBJ1-3; D is unresolved. CDR3 length: 17 residues. Germline lookup yields CDR1 MNHEY and CDR2 SMNVEV (reference sequence). V was shortened by 1 base and J by 1 base, with 14 bases between the two germline ends. CDR3 coding DNA: TGTGCCAGCAGTTTATACACGCCTAGGGTGTCTGGAAACACCATATATTTT. The encoded protein is CASSLYTPRVSGNTIYF.

This clonotype occurred many times. The rearrangement links TRBV2 to TRBJ1-1; no clear D gene. The V and J ends lost 5 bases and 10 bases respectively, with 11 bases between them. Germline values: CDR1 SNHLY, CDR2 FYNNEI. The CDR3 runs 11 residues. The CDR3 protein is CASSPEWGAFF. DNA of the CDR3: TGTGCCAGCAGTCCGGAGTGGGGAGCTTTCTTT.

This chain connects TRBV7-8 to TRBJ2-2; TRBD2 matches at 8 bases. Germline loops: CDR1 SGHVS, CDR2 FQNEAQ. The ends lost 5 bases at V and 7 bases at J; junction bases unmatched: 6. CDR3 length: 14 residues. The CDR3 here is CASSPGTSGGELFF. The CDR3 nucleotides read TGTGCCAGCAGCCCAGGGACTAGTGGCGGGGAGCTGTTTTTT. The full variable domain, in which reference TRBV7-8 and TRBJ2-2 provide the parts outside the CDR3, is GAGVSQSPRYKVAKRGQDVALRCDPISGHVSLFWYQQALGQGPEFLTYFQNEAQLDKSGLPSDRFFAERPEGSVSTLKIQRTQQEDSAVYLCASSPGTSGGELFFGEGSRLTVL.

This clonotype was recorded a few times. V usage is TRBV4-1 and J usage is TRBJ1-4, with D unresolved. This CDR3 contains 15 residues. Trimming stripped 0 bases from V and 4 bases from J, with 9 bases between. CDR1 MGHRA and CDR2 YSYEKL come from the germline V gene. The DNA of the CDR3 is TGCGCCAGCAGCCAAGACGGCCGGAATAATGAAAAACTGTTTTTT. The encoded protein is CASSQDGRNNEKLFF.

The chain employs TRBV5-1 and TRBJ2-2, with D tentatively TRBD2 (6 bases). Trimming shortened V by 2 bases and J by 6 bases, and 17 bases separated the two germline ends. The CDR3 length is 16 residues. Germline V gene lookup returns CDR1 SGHRS and CDR2 YFSETQ. CDR3 nucleotides: TGCGCCAGCAGCTTAGCCCCGACAACGGGGGCCGGGGAGCTGTTTTTT. Its translation: CASSLAPTTGAGELFF.